Included here is one T cell receptor (beta chain) sequence, with context. This clonotype was counted ten times or more. What antigen it recognizes has not been identified. Base qualities are not recorded, but no much larger clone differs from it by a single base. These data belong to a study of T-cell reconstitution after alpha-beta-depleted transplantation in children (dated by TCRdb to 2015 to 2016). Notes on the research overall: Using TCR repertoire profiling, the study followed T-cell immune reconstitution in a quantitative way in children after TCRalphabeta/CD19-depleted allogeneic hematopoietic cell transplantation.

Preparation of the library involved PCR. Sequencing was performed on an Illumina HiSeq 2500. TCR library preparation used molecular barcoding, with unique molecular identifiers applied to normalize quantification of the TCRbeta repertoire. Using fastp at Q25 and MiXCR, TCRdb reprocessed the public reads and kept productive beta chains. Here each entry gathers all rows of one CDR3 protein and keeps the most common genes and DNA. For this sample the table gives some 200,000 distinct CDR3 sequences, of which less than 15% were detected only once. The biggest ten clones account for under 15% of the sample. The sequence derives from a human donor who donated a stem cell graft to a child with acute lymphoblastic leukemia. Sample: PBMCs from the stem cell graft donor, taken from the stem cell graft.

CDR3 sequence: CASSGQTSHNEQFF. The sequenced DNA: TGCGCCAGCAGCGGGCAGACTAGCCACAATGAGCAGTTCTTC. Recombination linked TRBV5-1 to TRBJ2-1; 7 of the junction bases match TRBD2. V lost 4 bases and J lost 5 bases, and the count of bases not matched to a germline gene is 6. From the cysteine up to the phenylalanine, the CDR3 has a length of 14 residues. The read is trimmed to its CDR3 DNA, 42 bases read in frame from base 1. Taken from the germline V gene, the CDR1 and CDR2 loops are SGHRS and YFSETQ. The reference TRBV5-1 and TRBJ2-1 proteins fill in what lies around the CDR3, so the full variable domain reads KAGVTQTPRYLIKTRGQQVTLSCSPISGHRSVSWYQQTPGQGLQFLFEYFSETQRNKGNFPGRFSGRQFSNSRSEMNVSTLELGDSALYLCASSGQTSHNEQFFGPGTRLTVL.